This entry describes one T cell receptor (beta chain). Only one count was recorded for this clone. Its specific antigen is unknown. No qualities accompany the bases; no much larger clone lies one base away. Including the terminal cysteine and phenylalanine, the CDR3 comprises 15 residues. The retained sequence is limited to the CDR3, 45 bases, with the frame set at the first base. V and J lose 0 bases and 0 bases, and a span of 9 bases separates them. Reading the germline V gene gives CDR1 SGDLS and CDR2 YYNGEE. The sample belongs to a study of PD-1 blockade in classical Hodgkin lymphoma (dated by TCRdb to the early 2020s). With respect to the entire study: Nivolumab dosing was 3 mg/kg intravenously every 2 weeks, continuing until either disease progression or unacceptable toxicity. A peripheral blood immune signature of response to PD-1 blockade in classical Hodgkin lymphoma was defined using TCR beta sequencing and CyTOF.

General study outcomes and caveats: Among trial patients, those achieving complete response had baseline diversity similar to that of newly diagnosed patients, while diversity was significantly lower in partial responders and progressors. Lower diversity was seen in patients whose nivolumab began less than 1 year after ASCT, and these patients were left out of later analyses so that immune reconstitution would not confound the results. Newly diagnosed patients were reported to have lower baseline TCR diversity than healthy donors, and relapsed/refractory patients were reported to have lower baseline TCR diversity still. By C4D1, a significant rise was seen in CD4+ TCR diversity but not in CD8+ TCR diversity (p=0.0027 vs p=0.16), and the rise was most apparent among complete responders (p=0.02). The study was limited to a single clinical trial cohort, and causes of repertoire differences, possibly disease activity or prior therapy, remained undefined.

The Qiagen DNeasy kit was used to extract genomic DNA from unsorted PBMCs and from the negatively selected CD4+ and CD8+ fractions. TCR beta CDR3 regions were subjected to amplification by immunoSEQ multiplex PCR with primers that anneal to V and J segments. A synthetic immune receptor repertoire was used to minimize amplification bias, and any remaining bias was removed computationally after sequencing. On the authors' methods: Custom Python scripts were used to quantify repertoire diversity as the Shannon entropy index. Unsorted, CD4+ and CD8+ repertoires were analyzed separately, except for combined analyses in which CD4+ and CD8+ sequences were merged in silico. Clonal expansion was defined as a frequency increase of at least 2-fold after treatment compared with C1D1, and clones undetected at baseline were assigned a pseudocount of 0.5. Clones with 0 or 1 copy at C1D1 were classified as singleton clones, and clones with 2 or more copies were classified as non-singleton clones. By matching protein sequences in sorted samples from the same patient, clones expanded in unsorted samples were annotated as CD4+, CD8+ or unknown. Wilcoxon tests were applied to paired samples to test diversity changes from C1D1 to C4D1. The clones in this table, taken by TCRdb from immuneACCESS, are in-frame only. Not every clone is retained; where verified, under half of the shortfall comes from an unresolved V gene, and the cause of the rest is unknown. Clone size and V and J calls were adopted from that table, with D and trimming inferred from the DNA. The sample includes tens of thousands of clones, with over 65% observed a single time. Jointly, the top ten make up around 9.5% of the sample.

The sample's time point label, decoded: cycle 4 day 1 (C4D1), after about 6 weeks of nivolumab. Every trial patient had relapsed after autologous stem cell transplantation, and cohorts A, B and C differed in prior brentuximab vedotin exposure. The trial cohort comprised a few dozen patients with relapsed/refractory classical Hodgkin lymphoma whose best overall responses were complete response, partial response or progressive disease. Trial patients were treated with single-agent nivolumab in the multi-cohort phase II CheckMate 205 trial. Best overall response was determined by an independent review committee according to the 2007 International Working Group response criteria. PBMCs from the trial were collected at three points: immediately before nivolumab initiation (C1D1), and during therapy at cycle 2 day 1 and cycle 4 day 1. Peripheral blood was collected in 8 mL Vacutainer Cell Preparation Tubes, from which PBMCs were isolated by centrifugation and then cryopreserved.

This receptor chain uses TRBV9 and TRBJ2-5; no D segment can be confidently identified. Here the sequenced sample was peripheral blood mononuclear cells (PBMCs), taken before the fourth cycle of nivolumab. The receptor's source is a human donor with classical Hodgkin lymphoma. The DNA reads as follows: TGTGCCAGCAGCGTAGGGGCCTCGGACCAAGAGACCCAGTACTTC. It encodes CASSVGASDQETQYF.